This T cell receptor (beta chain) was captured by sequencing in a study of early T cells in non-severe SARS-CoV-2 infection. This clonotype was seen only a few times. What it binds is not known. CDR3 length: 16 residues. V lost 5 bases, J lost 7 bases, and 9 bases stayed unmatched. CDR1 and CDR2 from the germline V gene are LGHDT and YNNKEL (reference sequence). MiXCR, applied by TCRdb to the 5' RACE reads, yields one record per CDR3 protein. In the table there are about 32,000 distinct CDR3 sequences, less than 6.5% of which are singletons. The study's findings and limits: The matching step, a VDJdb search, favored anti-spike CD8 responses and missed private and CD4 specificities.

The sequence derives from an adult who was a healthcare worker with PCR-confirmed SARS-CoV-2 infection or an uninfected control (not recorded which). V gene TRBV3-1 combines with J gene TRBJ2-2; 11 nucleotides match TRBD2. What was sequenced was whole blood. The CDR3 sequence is CASSLTLAGAVGELFF. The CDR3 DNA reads TGTGCCAGCAGCTTGACACTAGCGGGAGCGGTCGGGGAGCTGTTTTTT.